The rows below give T cell receptor beta chains drawn from one sample of a study of control samples from healthy donors and cancer patients. Assay used: immunoSEQ multiplex PCR; TCRdb lists only in-frame clones, some missing. The data show around 100,000 clones, 88% seen once. Sequenced material: blood. These receptors were taken from a man aged 25-40 years in good health. The CDR3 runs from the conserved cysteine through the conserved F or W. The D gene is left open where the match is weak. Rows give clone size only sometimes, using once, few, many, or a class for an expanded clone.

d_call | j_call | cdr3_length | clone_size | v_call | cdr3_aa | cdr3_nt
TRBD2 | TRBJ2-3 | 15 | few | TRBV29-1 | CSVETSGASTDTQYF | TGCAGCGTTGAGACTAGCGGGGCTAGCACAGATACGCAGTATTTT
. | TRBJ1-3 | 15 | few | TRBV2 | CASSGTPSSGNTIYF | TGTGCCAGCAGTGGGACACCGAGCTCTGGAAACACCATATATTTT
. | TRBJ2-2 | 16 | . | TRBV28 | CASSGRRGKDTGELFF | TGTGCCAGCAGTGGTCGGAGAGGGAAAGATACCGGGGAGCTGTTTTTT
. | TRBJ2-7 | 13 | . | TRBV4-2 | CASSQTGSYEQYF | TGTGCCAGCAGCCAGACAGGATCCTACGAGCAGTACTTC
TRBD1 | TRBJ1-1 | 17 | . | TRBV25-1 | CASSSPGGQGLDTEAFF | TGTGCCAGCAGTAGTCCCGGGGGACAGGGTCTGGACACTGAAGCTTTCTTT
TRBD2 | TRBJ2-3 | 19 | . | TRBV4-2 | CASSQGPGLAGGNPDTQYF | TGTGCCAGCAGCCAAGGGCCGGGACTAGCGGGAGGAAACCCGGATACGCAGTATTTT
TRBD2 | TRBJ2-7 | 14 | once | TRBV28 | CASSWTSGNYEQYF | TGTGCCAGCAGTTGGACTAGCGGTAATTACGAGCAGTACTTC
TRBD2 | TRBJ2-1 | 15 | . | TRBV5-8 | CASSQGLAGYNEQFF | TGTGCCAGCAGCCAGGGACTAGCGGGGTACAATGAGCAGTTCTTC
TRBD1 | TRBJ2-5 | 16 | once | TRBV7-6 | CASSGGPGGSRETQYF | TGTGCCAGCAGCGGGGGCCCAGGGGGCTCTCGGGAGACCCAGTACTTC
TRBD1 | TRBJ2-6 | 15 | . | TRBV6-5 | CASTKDRGGANVLTF | TGTGCCAGCACTAAAGACAGGGGTGGGGCCAACGTCCTGACTTTC
TRBD1 | TRBJ1-5 | 16 | few | TRBV2 | CASSVRQGIGNQPQHF | TGTGCCAGCAGTGTACGACAGGGAATAGGCAATCAGCCCCAGCATTTT
. | TRBJ2-2 | 12 | . | TRBV24-1 | CATSDFHGELFF | TGTGCCACCAGTGATTTTCACGGGGAGCTGTTTTTT
TRBD2 | TRBJ2-7 | 15 | . | TRBV28 | CASRGAGANSYEQYF | TGTGCCAGCAGAGGAGCGGGAGCAAATTCCTACGAGCAGTACTTC
. | TRBJ2-1 | 16 | . | TRBV5-1 | CASSRNTGLSYNEQFF | TGCGCCAGCAGCCGGAATACAGGTCTCTCCTACAATGAGCAGTTCTTC
. | TRBJ2-7 | 12 | . | TRBV12-3/TRBV12-4 | CASSLGSHEQYF | TGTGCCAGCAGTTTGGGGTCCCACGAGCAGTACTTC
TRBD1 | TRBJ2-4 | 16 | . | TRBV7-2 | CASNLGQGVTKNIQYF | TGTGCCAGCAACTTGGGGCAGGGGGTGACCAAAAACATTCAGTACTTC
. | TRBJ2-7 | 16 | . | TRBV18 | CASSHLGTSYQDEQYF | TGTGCCAGCTCACACCTCGGTACTAGCTACCAAGACGAGCAGTACTTC
TRBD1 | TRBJ1-4 | 13 | . | TRBV7-9 | CASSTPTGRELFF | TGTGCCAGCAGCACCCCGACAGGGCGGGAACTGTTTTTT
. | TRBJ2-7 | 14 | . | TRBV7-2 | CASSLADYSYEQYF | TGTGCCAGCAGCTTAGCTGACTACTCCTACGAGCAGTACTTC
. | TRBJ2-1 | 17 | . | TRBV4-3 | CASSQGAPAGSYNEQFF | TGCGCCAGCAGCCAAGGAGCCCCTGCCGGCTCCTACAATGAGCAGTTCTTC
. | TRBJ2-5 | 15 | . | TRBV19 | CASRQRTPWGETQYF | TGTGCCAGTAGACAGAGGACACCATGGGGAGAGACCCAGTACTTC
. | TRBJ2-3 | 14 | . | TRBV25-1 | CASSDISSTDTQYF | TGTGCCAGCAGTGACATATCTAGCACAGATACGCAGTATTTT
. | TRBJ2-2 | 15 | . | TRBV12-5 | CASGRSRPATGELFF | TGTGCTAGTGGTCGTAGCCGCCCGGCCACCGGGGAGCTGTTTTTT
TRBD2 | TRBJ2-7 | 13 | . | TRBV12-3/TRBV12-4 | CASRSGSSYEQYF | TGTGCCAGCAGGAGCGGGAGCTCCTACGAGCAGTACTTC
TRBD1 | TRBJ1-5 | 12 | . | TRBV28 | CASSQGNQPQHF | TGTGCCAGCTCACAGGGGAATCAGCCCCAGCATTTT
. | TRBJ2-7 | 16 | few | TRBV7-8 | CASSLGQGSIAYEQYF | TGTGCCAGCAGCTTAGGCCAGGGCTCGATAGCCTACGAGCAGTACTTC
. | TRBJ2-7 | 14 | . | TRBV14 | CASSQALAAYEQYF | TGTGCCAGCAGCCAAGCTCTAGCCGCCTACGAGCAGTACTTC
. | TRBJ1-5 | 13 | . | TRBV2 | CASRGEFDQPQHF | TGTGCCAGCAGAGGGGAATTCGATCAGCCCCAGCATTTT
TRBD1 | TRBJ2-7 | 14 | . | TRBV7-2 | CASSWDSPPYEQYF | TGTGCCAGCAGCTGGGACAGTCCACCCTACGAGCAGTACTTC
. | TRBJ2-2 | 14 | . | TRBV29-1 | CSVEVGSYAGELFF | TGCAGCGTTGAAGTCGGTTCTTACGCCGGGGAGCTGTTTTTT
. | TRBJ2-7 | 14 | . | TRBV2 | CASSDLPLGYEQYF | TGTGCCAGCAGTGATCTTCCCCTCGGGTACGAGCAGTACTTC
. | TRBJ2-5 | 13 | few | TRBV6-7 | CANIGREKETQYF | TGTGCCAATATAGGGCGTGAGAAAGAGACCCAGTACTTC
TRBD2 | TRBJ2-3 | 16 | . | TRBV7-6 | CASSSREREGTDTQYF | TGTGCCAGCAGCTCCCGAGAGCGGGAGGGTACAGATACGCAGTATTTT
. | TRBJ1-1 | 13 | . | TRBV29-1 | CSVSGGMNTEAFF | TGCAGCGTATCCGGAGGGATGAACACTGAAGCTTTCTTT
. | TRBJ2-2 | 14 | . | TRBV7-9 | CASSLTTGSGELFF | TGTGCCAGCAGCTTAACTACTGGGTCCGGGGAGCTGTTTTTT
TRBD1 | TRBJ1-2 | 14 | . | TRBV9 | CASSALQGRDGYTF | TGTGCCAGCAGCGCGCTACAGGGGAGGGATGGCTACACCTTC
TRBD1 | TRBJ2-2 | 16 | . | TRBV7-3 | CASSLQGQGETGELFF | TGTGCCAGCAGCTTACAAGGACAGGGAGAGACCGGGGAGCTGTTTTTT
. | TRBJ2-1 | 15 | . | TRBV7-2 | CASSLDRTVYNEQFF | TGTGCCAGCAGCTTAGACAGGACGGTCTACAATGAGCAGTTCTTC
. | TRBJ2-7 | 14 | . | TRBV25-1 | CASSPPWEALEQYF | TGTGCCAGCAGTCCCCCATGGGAGGCTCTCGAGCAGTACTTC
. | TRBJ1-2 | 14 | once | TRBV24-1 | CATSDLEGIGGYTF | TGTGCCACCAGTGATTTGGAGGGAATTGGTGGCTACACCTTC
TRBD1 | TRBJ2-7 | 14 | . | TRBV6-5 | CASSRDRGDHEQYF | TGTGCCAGCAGTAGGGACAGGGGGGACCACGAGCAGTACTTC
. | TRBJ2-1 | 13 | . | TRBV19 | CASNTGGYNEQFF | TGTGCCAGTAATACCGGCGGCTACAATGAGCAGTTCTTC
. | TRBJ2-5 | 15 | . | TRBV10-1 | CASSESRAGQETQYF | TGCGCCAGCAGTGAGTCGAGGGCGGGCCAAGAGACCCAGTACTTC
TRBD2 | TRBJ2-1 | 18 | . | TRBV7-6 | CASSTGTSGISSYNEQFF | TGTGCCAGCAGCACCGGGACTAGCGGGATTAGCTCCTACAATGAGCAGTTCTTC
. | TRBJ2-7 | 15 | . | TRBV3-1/TRBV3-2 | CASSRSGYRIYEQYF | TGTGCCAGCAGCCGCTCCGGCTACCGGATCTACGAGCAGTACTTC
. | TRBJ1-1 | 14 | . | TRBV6-1 | CASSESHTNTEAFF | TGTGCCAGCAGTGAAAGCCACACGAACACTGAAGCTTTCTTT
TRBD1 | TRBJ1-6 | 14 | . | TRBV9 | CASSVATGASPLHF | TGTGCCAGCAGCGTAGCGACAGGGGCTTCACCCCTCCACTTT
. | TRBJ1-4 | 15 | . | TRBV4-2 | CASSRLHVTNEKLFF | TGTGCCAGCAGCCGCCTACACGTAACTAATGAAAAACTGTTTTTT
. | TRBJ2-7 | 14 | . | TRBV9 | CASSVGGTMAEQYF | TGTGCCAGCAGCGTAGGGGGAACCATGGCAGAGCAGTACTTC
. | TRBJ2-1 | 17 | once | TRBV9 | CASSHNPAGDTYNEQFF | TGTGCCAGCAGCCATAACCCGGCGGGCGATACCTACAATGAGCAGTTCTTC
. | TRBJ2-6 | 17 | . | TRBV6-1 | CASSEAHRVAGANVLTF | TGTGCCAGCAGTGAAGCCCACAGGGTGGCTGGGGCCAACGTCCTGACTTTC
TRBD1 | TRBJ1-4 | 16 | . | TRBV9 | CASSVAPGGQNEKLFF | TGTGCCAGCAGCGTGGCCCCAGGGGGCCAAAATGAAAAACTGTTTTTT
. | TRBJ1-4 | 15 | . | TRBV4-3 | CASSQDWGTNEKLFF | TGCGCCAGCAGCCAAGATTGGGGAACTAATGAAAAACTGTTTTTT
TRBD2 | TRBJ2-1 | 15 | . | TRBV7-2 | CASSPGAGGPHEQFF | TGTGCCAGCAGCCCAGGGGCGGGAGGGCCCCATGAGCAGTTCTTC